A selection of T cell receptor beta chains follows, all from one sample in a study of early T cells in non-severe SARS-CoV-2 infection. TCRdb reanalysed the 5' RACE reads using MiXCR and keeps one entry per CDR3 protein. The sample lists about 48,000 distinct CDR3 sequences, about 7.8% occurring once. The sequencing input was whole blood. These receptors all stem from an adult who was a healthcare worker with PCR-confirmed SARS-CoV-2 infection or an uninfected control (not recorded which). CDR3s include the opening cysteine and the closing phenylalanine or tryptophan. Each record gives: J gene, V gene, clone size, D gene, CDR3 protein, CDR3 DNA. The D gene is left open where the match is weak. Clone size is shown for a subset of rows, as once, few, many or a class of expanded clone.

>TRBJ2-7|TRBV12-3/TRBV12-4|many|TRBD1
CASSSRTGVGSYEQYF
TGTGCCAGCAGTTCCAGGACAGGGGTAGGCTCCTACGAGCAGTACTTC
>TRBJ1-6|TRBV7-9|many|.
CASSSGQGFYNSPLHF
TGTGCCAGCAGCTCAGGGCAGGGATTCTATAATTCACCCCTCCACTTT
>TRBJ2-7|TRBV28|many|.
CASSFRGVSSYEQYF
TGTGCCAGCAGTTTTAGAGGTGTTAGCTCCTACGAGCAGTACTTC
>TRBJ2-3|TRBV21-1|many|.
CASSNSGDTDTDTQYF
TGTGCCAGCAGCAATTCAGGGGACACCGACACAGATACGCAGTATTTT
>TRBJ2-7|TRBV20-1|many|TRBD1
CSALPDRETYEQYF
TGCAGTGCTCTACCGGACAGGGAAACTTACGAGCAGTACTTC
>TRBJ2-1|TRBV29-1|few|TRBD2
CSVEASGGLRANEQFF
TGCAGCGTTGAAGCTAGCGGGGGTTTAAGGGCCAATGAGCAGTTCTTC
>TRBJ2-3|TRBV28|many|.
CASSLPPTDTQYF
TGTGCCAGCAGTTTACCCCCAACAGATACGCAGTATTTT
>TRBJ2-1|TRBV6-5|many|.
CASSYPARGSSYNEQFF
TGTGCCAGCAGTTACCCCGCAAGAGGGAGCTCCTACAATGAGCAGTTCTTC
>TRBJ1-2|TRBV20-1|few|.
CSARDRGYYGYTF
TGCAGTGCTAGAGATAGGGGGTACTATGGCTACACCTTC
>TRBJ1-1|TRBV28|.|TRBD1
CASDLGQGGKAFF
TGTGCCAGCGACCTTGGACAGGGAGGCAAAGCTTTCTTT
>TRBJ1-2|TRBV28|many|.
CATIDRSGGYTF
TGTGCCACCATAGACAGATCGGGAGGCTACACCTTC
>TRBJ1-2|TRBV5-1|.|.
CASSLRQDLGGYTF
TGCGCCAGCAGCTTGCGCCAGGATTTAGGAGGCTACACCTTC
>TRBJ2-3|TRBV12-5|many|.
CASGLGGSADTQYF
TGTGCTAGTGGTTTGGGGGGCTCGGCAGATACGCAGTATTTT
>TRBJ2-7|TRBV20-1|many|TRBD2
CSALLMTSGFYEQYF
TGCAGTGCTCTACTTATGACTAGCGGATTTTACGAGCAGTACTTC
>TRBJ1-1|TRBV7-9|many|.
CASSSGVSTEAFF
TGTGCCAGCAGCTCAGGGGTTTCCACTGAAGCTTTCTTT
>TRBJ2-3|TRBV5-4|many|.
CASSQDLSTDTQYF
TGTGCCAGCAGCCAAGACTTGAGCACAGATACGCAGTATTTT
>TRBJ2-4|TRBV7-3|.|.
CASRDGTDAKNIQYF
TGTGCCAGCAGAGATGGGACCGACGCCAAAAACATTCAGTACTTC
>TRBJ1-6|TRBV7-2|.|.
CASRTAASSYNSPLHF
TGTGCCAGCAGGACAGCCGCGAGCTCCTATAATTCACCCCTCCACTTT
>TRBJ1-2|TRBV6-5|few|TRBD1
CASREDRGPYGYTF
TGTGCCAGCAGGGAGGACAGGGGACCGTATGGCTACACCTTC
>TRBJ2-1|TRBV5-5|few|TRBD1
CASSFPDRAGSEQFF
TGTGCCAGCAGTTTTCCCGACAGGGCGGGTAGCGAGCAGTTCTTC
>TRBJ2-3|TRBV28|many|.
CASSLRPPWIHTQYF
TGTGCCAGCAGCCTCAGGCCCCCATGGATCCATACGCAGTATTTT
>TRBJ2-1|TRBV7-9|few|.
CASSPDSNEQFF
TGTGCCAGCAGCCCCGATTCGAATGAGCAGTTCTTC
>TRBJ2-2|TRBV12-3/TRBV12-4|.|.
CASIIFGTGELFF
TGTGCCAGCATTATCTTCGGAACCGGGGAGCTGTTTTTT
>TRBJ1-4|TRBV20-1|.|TRBD1
CSASRTGGSERREKLFF
TGCAGTGCTAGCCGGACAGGGGGCTCGGAGAGGCGTGAAAAACTGTTTTTT
>TRBJ2-7|TRBV14|.|.
CASSQVARGTYEQYF
TGTGCCAGCAGCCAAGTAGCGAGGGGCACCTACGAGCAGTACTTC
>TRBJ2-2|TRBV11-2|.|.
CASSLRERPNTGELFF
TGTGCCAGCAGCTTAAGGGAACGCCCGAACACCGGGGAGCTGTTTTTT
>TRBJ2-2|TRBV5-5|.|.
CASNRDGANTGELFF
TGTGCCAGCAACAGGGACGGGGCGAACACCGGGGAGCTGTTTTTT
>TRBJ1-4|TRBV7-2|many|TRBD1
CASSTDRATNEKLFF
TGTGCCAGCAGCACGGACAGGGCAACTAATGAAAAACTGTTTTTT
>TRBJ1-2|TRBV6-5|many|.
CASSYSTSGYGYTF
TGTGCCAGCAGTTATTCCACGTCTGGCTATGGCTACACCTTC
>TRBJ1-1|TRBV10-3|.|.
CAIMMIQNTEAFF
TGTGCCATCATGATGATCCAGAACACTGAAGCTTTCTTT
>TRBJ1-1|TRBV15|many|.
CATSTTTRGTEAFF
TGTGCCACCAGCACGACTACCAGGGGTACTGAAGCTTTCTTT
>TRBJ2-7|TRBV5-1|many|TRBD2
CASSLTSGGSYEQYF
TGCGCCAGCAGCTTGACTAGCGGGGGTTCCTACGAGCAGTACTTC
>TRBJ1-3|TRBV3-1|.|.
CASSQHSGNTIYF
TGTGCCAGCAGCCAGCACTCTGGAAACACCATATATTTT
>TRBJ2-2|TRBV5-1|many|TRBD1
CASSSRTGSWVDAGELFF
TGCGCCAGCAGCTCAAGGACAGGGTCGTGGGTTGACGCCGGGGAGCTGTTTTTT
>TRBJ1-5|TRBV19|many|.
CASSIMDGQNQPQHF
TGTGCCAGTAGTATCATGGACGGCCAGAATCAGCCCCAGCATTTT
>TRBJ2-3|TRBV11-2|few|.
CASSLDRTSTDTQYF
TGTGCCAGCAGCTTAGATCGGACTAGCACAGATACGCAGTATTTT
>TRBJ2-7|TRBV12-3/TRBV12-4|many|TRBD1
CASRDSGTGSYEQYF
TGTGCCAGCAGGGATTCCGGGACAGGCTCCTACGAGCAGTACTTC
>TRBJ2-1|TRBV24-1|many|.
CATSDNSRGNEQFF
TGTGCCACCAGTGATAATTCCCGGGGCAATGAGCAGTTCTTC
>TRBJ1-1|TRBV5-1|many|.
CASSLELNTEAFF
TGCGCCAGCAGCTTGGAGCTGAACACTGAAGCTTTCTTT
>TRBJ2-1|TRBV5-6|many|TRBD1
CASSPTGLGYNEQFF
TGTGCCAGCAGCCCGACAGGGTTGGGGTACAATGAGCAGTTCTTC
>TRBJ2-2|TRBV18|.|.
CASSLLQTTNTGEMFF
TGTGCCAGCTCACTACTTCAAACTACGAACACCGGGGAGATGTTTTTT
>TRBJ1-4|TRBV7-9|few|.
CASSRIGYGETNEKLFF
TGTGCCAGCAGTCGTATAGGGTACGGGGAGACTAATGAAAAACTGTTTTTT
>TRBJ1-4|TRBV18|many|TRBD1
CASSTKTGGSEKLFF
TGTGCCAGCTCAACAAAGACAGGGGGCTCGGAAAAACTGTTTTTT
>TRBJ1-3|TRBV14|many|.
CASSQEVSRNTIYF
TGTGCCAGCAGCCAAGAGGTCAGCAGAAACACCATATATTTT
>TRBJ2-1|TRBV14|many|TRBD1
CASSQLGQGRNNEQFF
TGTGCCAGCAGCCAATTGGGACAGGGCAGGAACAATGAGCAGTTCTTC
>TRBJ1-4|TRBV3-1|many|.
CASSQDNKLREKLFF
TGTGCCAGCAGCCAAGATAATAAATTGCGTGAAAAACTGTTTTTT